This TCR beta chain was captured by sequencing in a study of regulatory T cells in long-lasting Graves disease. The sample's time point: persistent/refractory GD, antithyroid drugs over 5 years with positive TRAb. RNA from PBMCs was the source of the TCR library. Germline CDR1 is MGHDK and CDR2 is SYGVNS. The length of the CDR3 is 15 residues. J gave up 2 bases and V 7 bases, and 9 bases lay outside the gene matches. Arm-PCR of CDR3 regions and iRepertoire HTBI primers were used to build TCR beta libraries. TCRdb itself ran the multiplex PCR reads through MiXCR, one entry per CDR3 protein. The sample comprises 650,000 to 700,000 distinct CDR3 sequences, about 30% of which are singletons, and about 42% rests with the top ten. This clonotype came up a few times.

This sample comprised peripheral blood mononuclear cells (PBMCs), obtained when the disease was refractory, from a patient treated with antithyroid drugs. This TCR came from a female donor with Graves disease. The chain carries TRBV25-1 and TRBJ2-5; 8 positions agree with TRBD2. CDR3 bases: TGTGCCAGCAAACGAGCGGGAGCGGAGCAAGAGACCCAGTACTTC. Encoded protein: CASKRAGAEQETQYF. Filled out from reference TRBV25-1 and TRBJ2-5, the complete variable domain reads EADIYQTPRYLVIGTGKKITLECSQTMGHDKMYWYQQDPGMELHLIHYSYGVNSTEKGDLSSESTVSRIRTEHFPLTLESARPSHTSQYLCASKRAGAEQETQYFGPGTRLLVL.